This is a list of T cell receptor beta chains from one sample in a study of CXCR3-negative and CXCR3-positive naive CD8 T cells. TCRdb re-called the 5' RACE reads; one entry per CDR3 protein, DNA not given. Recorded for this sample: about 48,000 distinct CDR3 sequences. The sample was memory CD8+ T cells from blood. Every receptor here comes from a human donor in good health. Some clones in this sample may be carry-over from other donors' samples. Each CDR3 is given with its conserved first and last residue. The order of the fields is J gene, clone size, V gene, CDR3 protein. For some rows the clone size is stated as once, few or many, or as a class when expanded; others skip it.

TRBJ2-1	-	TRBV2	CASSQGYNEQFF
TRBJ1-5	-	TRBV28	CATQAGQPQHF
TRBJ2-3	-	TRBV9	CASSVGERRRTDTQYF
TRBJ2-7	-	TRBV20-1	CSAPGLAGGPPPKQGEQYF
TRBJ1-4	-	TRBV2	CASTMQGPYFATNEKLFF
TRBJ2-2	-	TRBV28	CASRLQGAAGELFF
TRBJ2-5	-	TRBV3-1	CASSHTTGQETQYF
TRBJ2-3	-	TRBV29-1	CSVRLAGLAEDTQYF
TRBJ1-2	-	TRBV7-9	CASSQENYGYTF
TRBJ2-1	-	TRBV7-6	CASSTGAGGLLEQFF
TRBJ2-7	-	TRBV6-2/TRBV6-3	CASSYPRDRENYEQYF
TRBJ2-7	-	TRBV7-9	CASSFPDSPSSYEQYF
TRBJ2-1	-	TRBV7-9	CASSLALAGARNNEQFF
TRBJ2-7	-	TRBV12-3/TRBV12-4	CASSPSGISGEQYF
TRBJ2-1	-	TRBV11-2	CASSRYLQGGSSSYNEQFF
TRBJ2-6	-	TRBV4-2	CASSQAGQAGANVLTF
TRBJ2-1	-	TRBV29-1	CSVELENNEQFF
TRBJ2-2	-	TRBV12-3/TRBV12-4	CASSFPDRRSNTGELFF
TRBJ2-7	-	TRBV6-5	CASSYSQREGFYEQYF
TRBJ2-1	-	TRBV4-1	CASSQDTGGGSNEQFF
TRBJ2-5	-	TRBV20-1	CSAREGGGFETQYF
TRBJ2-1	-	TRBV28	CASSLRFNEQFF
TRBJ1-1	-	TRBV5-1	CASSKGTSAFF
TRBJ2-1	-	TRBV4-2	CASSLQAASSYNEQFF
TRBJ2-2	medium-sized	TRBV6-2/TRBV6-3	CASSYLLDSNTGELFF
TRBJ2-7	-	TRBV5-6	CASSRSGDYEQYF
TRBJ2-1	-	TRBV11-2	CASSPPGQTDKQFF
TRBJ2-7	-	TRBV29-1	CSVTGTGQYEQYF
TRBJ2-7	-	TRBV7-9	CASSPWTASYEQYF
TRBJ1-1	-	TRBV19	CAITVGGEAFF
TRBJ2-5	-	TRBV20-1	CSARTGQSLETQYF
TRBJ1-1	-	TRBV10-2	CASSDNRGHTEAFF
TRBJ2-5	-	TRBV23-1	CASSQFGQLQETQYF
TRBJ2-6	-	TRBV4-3	CASSQGEGSGANVLTF
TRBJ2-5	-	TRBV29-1	CSVELGLTETQYF
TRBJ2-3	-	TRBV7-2	CASSLATGADTQYF
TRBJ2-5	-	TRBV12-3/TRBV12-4	CASSGARETQYF
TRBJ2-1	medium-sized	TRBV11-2	CASSSREAGLAGKRQFF
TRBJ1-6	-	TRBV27	CASSLSRGSSYNSPLHF
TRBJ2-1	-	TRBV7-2	CASSLGPGTGEYEQFF
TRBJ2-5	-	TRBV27	CASSFLGGLVYF
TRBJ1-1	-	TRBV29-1	CSVFVSGTEAFF
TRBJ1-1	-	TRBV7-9	CASRPGTPFLAFF
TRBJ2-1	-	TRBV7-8	CASSLYGSTYNEQFF
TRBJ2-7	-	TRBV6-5	CASTPGGGGTYEQYF
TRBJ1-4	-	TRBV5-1	CASSLKGGVNEKLFF
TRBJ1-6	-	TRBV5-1	CASSPLDPPGQGNSPLHF
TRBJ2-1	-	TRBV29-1	CSVEVPANNEQFF
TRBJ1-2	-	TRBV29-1	CSVEDLQGKGGYTF
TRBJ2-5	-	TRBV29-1	CSVEDSVRGLAGETQYF
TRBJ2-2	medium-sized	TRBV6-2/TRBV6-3	CASSLGTHTGELFF
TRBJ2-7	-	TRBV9	CASSVRDGSYEQYF
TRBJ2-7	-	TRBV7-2	CASSLGLELSYEQYF
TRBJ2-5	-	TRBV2	CASSDGLRQETQYF